The source of this TCR beta chain is a study of Graves' ophthalmopathy and Graves' hyperthyroidism. About this clonotype itself: Its target is not known. A read error is possible here, since a much larger clone lies one base away.

The authors amplified TCR beta CDR3 regions, and they did so from RNA transcripts for repertoire sequencing. After a first-round RT-PCR with HTBI primers, a second-round multiplex PCR was run. TCRdb re-called the multiplex PCR reads through MiXCR, storing one row per CDR3 protein. Seen here are about 1.2 million distinct CDR3 sequences, 36% observed once, and the top ten hold approximately 12%. The V gene lost 5 bases and the J gene lost 0 bases, with 11 bases spanning the gap. This CDR3 region has 14 residues. Germline V CDR1 and CDR2: LNHNV, YYDKDF (reference sequence). Findings of the study overall: From stable hyperthyroidism, ophthalmopathy was separated by a 13-signature model with 87.88% sensitivity and approximately 81% specificity.

The rearrangement links TRBV15 to TRBJ2-7; no reliable D call. The clonotype comes from an adult man with Graves' hyperthyroidism. Source material: peripheral blood or thyroid tissue (not recorded which). CDR3 nucleotides: TGTGCCACCAGCGTGGAGTCGTACTCCTACGAGCAGTACTTC. Translation: CATSVESYSYEQYF. The whole variable domain, filled in from reference TRBV15 and TRBJ2-7, reads DAMVIQNPRYQVTQFGKPVTLSCSQTLNHNVMYWYQQKSSQAPKLLFHYYDKDFNNEADTPDNFQSRRPNTSFCFLDIRSPGLGDTAMYLCATSVESYSYEQYFGPGTRLTVT.